This record looks at one T cell receptor (beta chain) sequence and its context. As every portion of the isolated RNA was reverse transcribed, the sequencing read expressed TCRB transcripts. Regulatory, naive and central memory T cell samples averaged approximately 3.8 million reads. Profiling relied on immunoSEQ multiplex PCR, and the TCRdb table lists in-frame clones only, not all of them. The sample carries 600,000 to 650,000 clones, 15% to 19% recorded once. The germline V and J ends were trimmed by 3 bases and 0 bases, with 9 bases remaining between them. The CDR3 length is 15 residues. Germline CDR1 is LNHDA and CDR2 is SQIVND (reference sequence). The data were taken from a study of beta chain features in type 1 diabetes.

This chain connects TRBV19 to TRBJ2-1, with D unresolved. The sequence derives from a man aged 18 to 30 in good health. Sequencing used naive CD4+ T cells from blood. CDR3 sequence: CASSIPGRSYNEQFF. The CDR3 coding sequence is TGTGCCAGTAGTATCCCTGGCCGCTCCTACAATGAGCAGTTCTTC.